This T cell receptor (beta chain) was recorded in a study of shared clonotypes between healthy human individuals. The CDR3 loop spans 15 amino acids. Germline V lookup: CDR1 MNHNY, CDR2 SVGAGI (reference sequence). V gave up 6 bases and J gave up 0 bases, with 15 bases separating them. Profiled with immunoSEQ multiplex PCR; TCRdb holds only in-frame clones, not every one. The sample lists about 490,000 clones; 75% to 85% were seen once. The sample holds a few counts of this clone. This clonotype originated in a woman aged 40 to 50 in good health. Some clones in this sample may be carry-over from other donors' samples. The chain joins TRBV6-6 to TRBJ2-7; D is unresolved. The sequencing sample was made of PBMCs. Here the CDR3 DNA reads TGTGCCAGCAGCCCCGTTCGGGCGAGCTCCTACGAGCAGTACTTC. This sequence encodes CASSPVRASSYEQYF.